Listed below are T cell receptor beta chains from one sample, sequenced in a study of glioma-infiltrating T cells. TCRdb fed the multiplex PCR reads into MiXCR, producing one record per CDR3 protein. The repertoire has tens of thousands of distinct CDR3 sequences, approximately 22% of them found once; the top ten carry roughly 6.7%. Sequencing was performed on glioma tissue, nonneoplastic brain tissue, or PBMCs (not recorded which). Every receptor here comes from a human donor with low-grade glioma or glioblastoma, undergoing nonglioma brain surgery, or in good health (not recorded which). Both conserved end residues are part of each CDR3.

TRBJ1-5,TRBV19,CASSTDYNQPQHF
TRBJ2-7,TRBV7-2,CASSLQGSSYEQYF
TRBJ1-1,TRBV15,CATSRDGRTINTGAFF
TRBJ1-1,TRBV7-9,CASSHEWGVNTEAFF
TRBJ2-3,TRBV19,CASRAHRGGRESDTQYF
TRBJ1-2,TRBV2,CASSPNTYYGYTF
TRBJ1-5,TRBV6-1,CASRRTGDTGQPQHF
TRBJ1-6,TRBV10-3,CAISARPSQYNSPLHF
TRBJ2-5,TRBV5-1,CASSLDPETQYF
TRBJ2-5,TRBV20-1,CSAQLALLQETQYF
TRBJ2-1,TRBV5-1,CASSLGQGEANEQFF
TRBJ2-1,TRBV7-2,CASSLTSGGAVEQFF
TRBJ1-1,TRBV14,CASSQAQLQAFF
TRBJ1-6,TRBV5-6,CASSPTFTNSPLHF
TRBJ2-3,TRBV6-6,CASSYQGGSTDTQYF
TRBJ2-1,TRBV6-6,CASSYSGGALYEQFF
TRBJ2-3,TRBV7-9,CASSLSTTDTQYF
TRBJ1-1,TRBV6-1,CASSEIGEGTPEAFF
TRBJ2-3,TRBV6-1,CASSEEMGLSPTQYF
TRBJ1-4,TRBV20-1,CSAQEGNEKLFF
TRBJ1-1,TRBV4-2,CASSQERMANTEAFF
TRBJ1-3,TRBV6-6,CASSYGGSGNTIYF